A selection of T cell receptor beta chains follows, all from one sample in a study of memory CD4+ T cells and cytomegalovirus serostatus. TCRdb keeps only in-frame clones here, not all; method: immunoSEQ multiplex PCR. The sample includes around 84,000 clones, approximately 80% of them seen just once. Sequenced: memory CD4+ T cells from blood. These receptors originate from an adult in good health and CMV-seronegative. Both conserved end residues are part of each CDR3. The D gene is left open where the match is weak. Clone size, where shown, is once, few, many, or a class for clones that have expanded.

D,J,V,size,DNA,CDR3
TRBD1,TRBJ2-1,TRBV30,-,TGTGCCTCTTTTCTCGGACAGGCCGATCCCGGTCCCGTACACAATGAGCAGTTCTTC,CASFLGQADPGPVHNEQFF
TRBD1,TRBJ2-1,TRBV28,-,TGTGCCAGCAGTTTGACAGGGGGAAGGCATGAGCAGTTCTTC,CASSLTGGRHEQFF
TRBD1,TRBJ1-2,TRBV6-4,-,TGTGCCAGCAGTTACGGACAGGGGGCCCTTCATGGCTACACCTTC,CASSYGQGALHGYTF
-,TRBJ1-4,TRBV4-1,-,TGCGCCAGCAGCCACCCGGGGGGTAGGAGCGAAAAACTGTTTTTT,CASSHPGGRSEKLFF
TRBD1,TRBJ1-6,TRBV9,-,TGTGCCAGCAGCGTAGTTGGGACAGGGGGCAGTAATTCACCCCTCCACTTT,CASSVVGTGGSNSPLHF
-,TRBJ2-6,TRBV6-4,-,TGTGCCAGCAGCGCCGGACCATCTGGGGCCAACGTCCTGACTTTC,CASSAGPSGANVLTF
TRBD2,TRBJ2-5,TRBV4-1,-,TGCGCCAGCAGCCTTGGTTCACTAGCGGGGCAAGAGACCCAGTACTTC,CASSLGSLAGQETQYF
TRBD1,TRBJ1-2,TRBV7-8,-,TGTGCCAGCAGCTTACGGGACAGGGTAGAAGATGGCTACACCTTC,CASSLRDRVEDGYTF
-,TRBJ1-4,TRBV5-6,-,TGTGCCAGCAGCTTGGGGGTGGAAAAACTGTTTTTT,CASSLGVEKLFF
-,TRBJ1-3,TRBV11-2,few,TGTGCCAGCAGCTTAAGGTCCAGGCAAAGCTCTGGAAACACCATATATTTT,CASSLRSRQSSGNTIYF
TRBD1,TRBJ1-2,TRBV7-3,-,TGTGCCAGCAGCGAAGGGGCTGCAGGGGGGCATGGCTACACCTTC,CASSEGAAGGHGYTF
-,TRBJ2-7,TRBV6-5,-,TGTGCCAGCGGCCGTGGTAGCTCCTACGAGCAGTACTTC,CASGRGSSYEQYF
TRBD1,TRBJ1-5,TRBV6-5,few,TGTGCCAGCAGTTACCGGACAGGGGATCAGCCCCAGCATTTT,CASSYRTGDQPQHF
TRBD1,TRBJ1-6,TRBV7-2,once,TGTGCCAGCAGCTTAACGTGGACAGGGAATTCACCCCTCCACTTT,CASSLTWTGNSPLHF
-,TRBJ2-7,TRBV5-6,once,TGTGCCAGCAGCTCCTACAGGGCGAGAACCTACGAGCAGTACTTC,CASSSYRARTYEQYF
-,TRBJ1-5,TRBV5-8,once,TGTGCCAGCAGCTTGAGAGATCAGCCCCAGCATTTT,CASSLRDQPQHF
-,TRBJ2-7,TRBV6-1,-,TGTGCCAGCAGTGAAGAAGGGGTTGGGGAGCAGTACTTC,CASSEEGVGEQYF
-,TRBJ1-2,TRBV28,-,TGTGCCAGCAGTGAGAAATTGGGGGGAAACTATGGCTACACCTTC,CASSEKLGGNYGYTF
-,TRBJ1-2,TRBV27,-,TGTGCCAGCAGTTGGGACTCGATCGGCGGGTATGGCTACACCTTC,CASSWDSIGGYGYTF
TRBD1,TRBJ2-7,TRBV7-8,-,TGTGCCAGCAGCAAGGGACAGGGGAAGTACGAGCAGTACTTC,CASSKGQGKYEQYF
-,TRBJ2-6,TRBV5-4,-,TGTGCCAGCAGCTCTGGACGGCGCTCTGGGGCCAACGTCCTGACTTTC,CASSSGRRSGANVLTF
-,TRBJ1-1,TRBV19,-,TGTGCCAGTAGTATAGGGGAACACCTTGAAGCTTTCTTT,CASSIGEHLEAFF
-,TRBJ2-7,TRBV2,few,TGTGCCAGCATGAGGGGCTACGAGCAGTACTTC,CASMRGYEQYF
TRBD1,TRBJ1-2,TRBV30,-,TGTGCCTGGAGTGCCGGGACAGGGGACTATGGCTACACCTTC,CAWSAGTGDYGYTF
TRBD1,TRBJ1-1,TRBV15,few,TGTGCCACCAGCAGGGATCGACAGGGCAACAAAGCTTTCTTT,CATSRDRQGNKAFF
TRBD2,TRBJ2-3,TRBV30,-,TGTGCCTGGACCGGACTAGCAACTAGCACAGATACGCAGTATTTT,CAWTGLATSTDTQYF
-,TRBJ1-5,TRBV29-1,-,TGCAGCGGCACCGCAGGGTCTAATCAGCCCCAGCATTTT,CSGTAGSNQPQHF
TRBD1,TRBJ1-2,TRBV30,-,TGTGCCTGGACCGAATTCCAGGGGGCGCGGGGCTACACCTTC,CAWTEFQGARGYTF
TRBD1,TRBJ1-3,TRBV15,-,TGTGCCACCAGCGCCTGGACAGGGGGCAACGTAAACACCATATATTTT,CATSAWTGGNVNTIYF
TRBD1,TRBJ2-2,TRBV11-3,-,TGTGCCAGCAGCTTAAGCCAGGGGGCCGTCGGGGAGCTGTTTTTT,CASSLSQGAVGELFF
-,TRBJ2-5,TRBV29-1,-,TGCAGCGTTCGGGGGGAGACCCAGTACTTC,CSVRGETQYF
TRBD1,TRBJ1-1,TRBV19,-,TGTGCCAGTAGTCCGACAGGGGGCAAAGCTTTCTTT,CASSPTGGKAFF
TRBD1,TRBJ2-3,TRBV2,-,TGTGCCAGCAGTGAAGCGAGCAGGGGGCTAGCAGATACGCAGTATTTT,CASSEASRGLADTQYF
-,TRBJ2-1,TRBV11-2,-,TGTGCCAGCAGCTTAGCTTTTAATGAGCAGTTCTTC,CASSLAFNEQFF
TRBD2,TRBJ2-5,TRBV27,-,TGTGCCAGCAGTTTATCGACGGCTAGCGGGGATCAAGAGACCCAGTACTTC,CASSLSTASGDQETQYF
-,TRBJ2-2,TRBV6-4,-,TGTGCCAGCAGTCAGGGGCCACTAACCGGGGAGCTGTTTTTT,CASSQGPLTGELFF
-,TRBJ1-2,TRBV5-6,-,TGTGCCAGCAGCTTATGGACTGACTATGGCTACACCTTC,CASSLWTDYGYTF
TRBD1,TRBJ2-3,TRBV6-1,-,TGTGCCAGCAGTGAGCTTGTGACAGGGGCTAGCACAGATACGCAGTATTTT,CASSELVTGASTDTQYF
-,TRBJ2-7,TRBV4-2,-,TGTGCCAGCAGCCTAACCAGGGAAAGGGGCGAGCAGTACTTC,CASSLTRERGEQYF